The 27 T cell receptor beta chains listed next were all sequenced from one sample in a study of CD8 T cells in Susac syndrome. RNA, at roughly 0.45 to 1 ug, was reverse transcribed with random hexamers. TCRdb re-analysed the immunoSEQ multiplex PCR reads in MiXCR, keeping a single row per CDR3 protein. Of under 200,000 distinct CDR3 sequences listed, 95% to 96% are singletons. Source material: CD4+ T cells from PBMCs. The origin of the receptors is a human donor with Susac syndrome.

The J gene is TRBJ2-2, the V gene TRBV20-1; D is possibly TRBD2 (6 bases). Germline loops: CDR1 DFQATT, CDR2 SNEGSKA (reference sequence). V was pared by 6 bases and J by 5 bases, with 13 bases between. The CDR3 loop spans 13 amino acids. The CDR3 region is CSASRGGTGELFF. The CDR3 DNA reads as TGCAGTGCCTCCCGTGGGGGGACCGGGGAGCTGTTTTTT.

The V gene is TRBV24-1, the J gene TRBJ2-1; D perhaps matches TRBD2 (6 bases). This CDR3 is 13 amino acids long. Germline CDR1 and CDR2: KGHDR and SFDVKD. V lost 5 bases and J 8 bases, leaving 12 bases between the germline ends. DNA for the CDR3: TGTGCCACCAGTGGCGGGGCGCAGGATGAGCAGTTCTTC. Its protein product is CATSGGAQDEQFF.

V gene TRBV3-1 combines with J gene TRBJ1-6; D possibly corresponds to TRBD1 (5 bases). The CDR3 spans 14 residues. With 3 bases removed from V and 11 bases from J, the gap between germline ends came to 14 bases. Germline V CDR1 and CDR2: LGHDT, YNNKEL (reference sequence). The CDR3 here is CASSHFGQGPPLHF. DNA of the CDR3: TGTGCCAGCAGCCATTTCGGCCAGGGACCACCCCTCCACTTT.

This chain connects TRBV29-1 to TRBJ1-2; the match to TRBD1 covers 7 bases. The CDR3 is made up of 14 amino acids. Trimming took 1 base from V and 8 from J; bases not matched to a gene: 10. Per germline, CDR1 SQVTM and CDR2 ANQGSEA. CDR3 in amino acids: CSVEGDGQAPGYTF. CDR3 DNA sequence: TGCAGCGTTGAAGGGGACGGACAGGCCCCGGGCTACACCTTC.

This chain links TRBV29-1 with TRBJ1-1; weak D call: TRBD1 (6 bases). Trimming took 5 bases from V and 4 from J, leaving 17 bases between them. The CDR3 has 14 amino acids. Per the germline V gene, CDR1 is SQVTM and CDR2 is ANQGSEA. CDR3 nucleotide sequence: TGCAGCGTTTCACTGGGGGCCCCGACCACTGAAGCTTTCTTT. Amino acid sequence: CSVSLGAPTTEAFF. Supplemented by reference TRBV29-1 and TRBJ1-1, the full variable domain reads SAVISQKPSRDICQRGTSLTIQCQVDSQVTMMFWYRQQPGQSLTLIATANQGSEATYESGFVIDKFPISRPNLTFSTLTVSNMSPEDSSIYLCSVSLGAPTTEAFFGQGTRLTVV.

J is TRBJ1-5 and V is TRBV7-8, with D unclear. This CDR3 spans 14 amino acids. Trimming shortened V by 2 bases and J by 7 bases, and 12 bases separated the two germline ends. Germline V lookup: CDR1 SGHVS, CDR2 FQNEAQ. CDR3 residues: CASSLMQEGQPQHF. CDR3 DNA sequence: TGTGCCAGCAGCTTAATGCAGGAGGGACAGCCCCAGCATTTT.

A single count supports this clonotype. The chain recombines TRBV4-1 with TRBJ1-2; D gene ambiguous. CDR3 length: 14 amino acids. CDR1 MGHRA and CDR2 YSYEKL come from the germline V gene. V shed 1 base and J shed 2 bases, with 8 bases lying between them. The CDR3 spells CASSQGPDNYGYTF. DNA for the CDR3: TGCGCCAGCAGCCAAGGGCCAGACAACTATGGCTACACCTTC.

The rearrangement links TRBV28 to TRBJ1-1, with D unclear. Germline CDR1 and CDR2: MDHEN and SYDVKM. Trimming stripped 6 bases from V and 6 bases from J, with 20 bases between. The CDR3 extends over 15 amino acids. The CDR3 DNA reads TGTGCCAGCAGACCTTCCATGAGGTCGGACGCTGAAGCTTTCTTT. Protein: CASRPSMRSDAEAFF.

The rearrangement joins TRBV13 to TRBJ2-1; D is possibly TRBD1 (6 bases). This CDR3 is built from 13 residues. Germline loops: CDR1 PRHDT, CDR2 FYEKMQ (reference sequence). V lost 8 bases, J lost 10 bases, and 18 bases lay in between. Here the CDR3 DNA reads TGTGCCAGCCGTGTGGGGGCCACCAACGAGCAGTTCTTC. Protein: CASRVGATNEQFF.

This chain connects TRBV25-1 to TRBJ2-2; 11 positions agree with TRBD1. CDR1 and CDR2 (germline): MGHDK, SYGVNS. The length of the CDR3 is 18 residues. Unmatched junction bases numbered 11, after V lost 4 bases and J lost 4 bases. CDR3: CASSASLRTGGSTGELFF. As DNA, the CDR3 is TGTGCCAGCAGTGCCTCCCTACGGACAGGGGGCTCCACCGGGGAGCTGTTTTTT.

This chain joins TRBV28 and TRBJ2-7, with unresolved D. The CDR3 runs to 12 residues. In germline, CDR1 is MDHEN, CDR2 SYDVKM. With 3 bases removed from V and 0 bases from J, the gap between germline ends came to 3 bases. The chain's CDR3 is CASSFPSYEQYF. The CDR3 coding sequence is TGTGCCAGCAGTTTTCCCTCCTACGAGCAGTACTTC.

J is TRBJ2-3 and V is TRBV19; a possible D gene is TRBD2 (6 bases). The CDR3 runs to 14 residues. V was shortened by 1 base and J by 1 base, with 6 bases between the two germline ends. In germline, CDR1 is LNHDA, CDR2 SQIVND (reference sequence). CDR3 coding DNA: TGTGCCAGTAGTATAGCGGGAGGCACAGATACGCAGTATTTT. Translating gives CASSIAGGTDTQYF.

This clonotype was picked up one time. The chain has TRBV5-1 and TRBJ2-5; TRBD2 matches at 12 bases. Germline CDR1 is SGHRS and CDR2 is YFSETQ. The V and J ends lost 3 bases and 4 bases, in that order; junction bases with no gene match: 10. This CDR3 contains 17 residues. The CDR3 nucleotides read TGCGCCAGCAGCTCACCGAAAGGACTAGCGGGGACAGAGACCCAGTACTTC. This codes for CASSSPKGLAGTETQYF.

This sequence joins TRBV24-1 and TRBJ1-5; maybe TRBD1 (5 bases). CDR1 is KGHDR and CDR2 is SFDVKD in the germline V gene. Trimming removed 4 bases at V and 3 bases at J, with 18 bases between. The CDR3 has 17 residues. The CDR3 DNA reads TGTGCCACCAGTGACTCTAGGGGAGGGTCGATCAATCAGCCCCAGCATTTT. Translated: CATSDSRGGSINQPQHF.

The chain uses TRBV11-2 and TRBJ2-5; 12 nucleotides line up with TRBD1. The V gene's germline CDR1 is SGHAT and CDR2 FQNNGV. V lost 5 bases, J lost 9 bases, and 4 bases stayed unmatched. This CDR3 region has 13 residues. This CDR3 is CASSPGQGAAQYF. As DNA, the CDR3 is TGTGCCAGCAGCCCGGGACAGGGGGCGGCCCAGTACTTC.

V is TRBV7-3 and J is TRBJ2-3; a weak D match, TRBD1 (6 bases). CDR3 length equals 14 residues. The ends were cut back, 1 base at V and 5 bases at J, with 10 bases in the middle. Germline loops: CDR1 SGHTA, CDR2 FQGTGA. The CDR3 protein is CASSLNAGVDTQYF. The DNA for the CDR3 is TGTGCCAGCAGCTTAAACGCAGGGGTAGATACGCAGTATTTT. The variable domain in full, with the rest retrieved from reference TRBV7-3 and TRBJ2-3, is GAGVSQTPSNKVTEKGKYVELRCDPISGHTALYWYRQSLGQGPEFLIYFQGTGAADDSGLPNDRFFAVRPEGSVSTLKIQRTERGDSAVYLCASSLNAGVDTQYFGPGTRLTVL.

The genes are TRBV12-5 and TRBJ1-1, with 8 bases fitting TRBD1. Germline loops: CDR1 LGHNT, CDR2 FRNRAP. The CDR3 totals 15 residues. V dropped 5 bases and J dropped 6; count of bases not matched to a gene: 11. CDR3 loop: CASGPTEAGGPEAFF. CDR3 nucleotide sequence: TGTGCTAGTGGTCCCACCGAAGCAGGGGGCCCTGAAGCTTTCTTT.

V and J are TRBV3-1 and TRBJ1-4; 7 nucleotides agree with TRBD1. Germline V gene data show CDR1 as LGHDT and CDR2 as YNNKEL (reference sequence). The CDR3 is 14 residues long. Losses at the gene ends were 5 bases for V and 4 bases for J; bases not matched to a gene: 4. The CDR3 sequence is CASSYGTVNEKLFF. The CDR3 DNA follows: TGTGCCAGCAGCTACGGGACAGTTAATGAAAAACTGTTTTTT.

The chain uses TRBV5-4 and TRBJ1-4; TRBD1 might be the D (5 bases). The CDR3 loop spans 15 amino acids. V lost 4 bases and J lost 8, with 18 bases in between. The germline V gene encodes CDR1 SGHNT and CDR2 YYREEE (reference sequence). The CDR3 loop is CASSNTAGTLEKLFF. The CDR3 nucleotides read TGTGCCAGCAGCAACACAGCCGGGACGCTCGAAAAACTGTTTTTT.

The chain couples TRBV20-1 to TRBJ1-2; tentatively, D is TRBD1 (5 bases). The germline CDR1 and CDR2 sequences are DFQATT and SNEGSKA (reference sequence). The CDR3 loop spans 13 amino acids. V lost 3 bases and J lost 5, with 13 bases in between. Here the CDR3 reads CSASGGAGYGYTF. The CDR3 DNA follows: TGCAGTGCTAGTGGCGGGGCTGGGTATGGCTACACCTTC.

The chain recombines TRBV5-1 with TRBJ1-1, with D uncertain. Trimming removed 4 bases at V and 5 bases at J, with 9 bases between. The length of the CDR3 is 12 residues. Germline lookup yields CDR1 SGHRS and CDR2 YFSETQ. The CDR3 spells CASSAKGTEAFF. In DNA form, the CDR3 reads TGCGCCAGCAGCGCGAAAGGGACTGAAGCTTTCTTT.

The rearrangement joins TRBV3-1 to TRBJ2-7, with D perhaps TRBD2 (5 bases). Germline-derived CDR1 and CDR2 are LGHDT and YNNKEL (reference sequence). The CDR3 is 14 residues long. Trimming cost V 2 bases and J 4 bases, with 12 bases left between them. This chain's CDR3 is CASSQRRGKYEQYF. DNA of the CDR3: TGTGCCAGCAGCCAAAGGCGAGGGAAGTACGAGCAGTACTTC.

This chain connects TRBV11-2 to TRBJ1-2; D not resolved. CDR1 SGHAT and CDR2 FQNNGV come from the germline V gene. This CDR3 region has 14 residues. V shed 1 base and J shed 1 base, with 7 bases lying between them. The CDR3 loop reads CASSLVGNNYGYTF. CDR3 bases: TGTGCCAGCAGCTTAGTCGGGAATAACTATGGCTACACCTTC.

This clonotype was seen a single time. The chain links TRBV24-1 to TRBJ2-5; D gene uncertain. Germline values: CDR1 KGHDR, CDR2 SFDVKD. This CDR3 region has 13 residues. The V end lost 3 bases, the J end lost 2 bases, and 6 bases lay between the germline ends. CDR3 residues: CATSDALQETQYF. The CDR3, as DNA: TGTGCCACCAGTGATGCCCTTCAAGAGACCCAGTACTTC.

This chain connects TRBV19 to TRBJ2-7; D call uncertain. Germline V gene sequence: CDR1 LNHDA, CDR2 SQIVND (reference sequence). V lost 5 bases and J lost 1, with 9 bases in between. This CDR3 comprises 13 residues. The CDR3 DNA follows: TGTGCCAGTAGTCCTGACATATCCTACGAGCAGTACTTC. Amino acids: CASSPDISYEQYF. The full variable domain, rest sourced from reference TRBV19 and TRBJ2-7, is DGGITQSPKYLFRKEGQNVTLSCEQNLNHDAMYWYRQDPGQGLRLIYYSQIVNDFQKGDIAEGYSVSREKKESFPLTVTSAQKNPTAFYLCASSPDISYEQYFGPGTRLTVT.

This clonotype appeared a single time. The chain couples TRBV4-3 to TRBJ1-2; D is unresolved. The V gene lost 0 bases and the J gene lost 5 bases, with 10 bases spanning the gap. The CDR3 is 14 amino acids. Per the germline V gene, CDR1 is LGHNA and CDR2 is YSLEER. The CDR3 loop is CASSQELDGYGYTF. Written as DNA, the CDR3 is TGCGCCAGCAGCCAAGAGTTGGACGGATATGGCTACACCTTC.

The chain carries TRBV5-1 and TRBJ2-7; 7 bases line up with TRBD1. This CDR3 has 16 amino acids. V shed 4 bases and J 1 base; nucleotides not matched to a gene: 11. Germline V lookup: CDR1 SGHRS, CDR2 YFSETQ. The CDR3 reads CASSLPRGLPSYEQYV. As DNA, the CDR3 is TGCGCCAGCAGCCTCCCCAGGGGGTTGCCATCCTACGAGCAGTACGTC.